Detailed here is one T cell receptor (beta chain). This clonotype was observed a handful of times. Its specific antigen is unknown. Base qualities were left out, and no much larger clone turns up one base away. RNA was isolated from bulk, unsorted tissue, and RNA quality was assessed with a NanoDrop ND-1000 and an Agilent 2100. Donors were newly diagnosed lung cancer patients admitted for thoracic surgery in China between August and November 2014, without prior chemotherapy. Anyone who had undergone radiotherapy or chemotherapy before, or who had another cancer at the same time, was left out of the study. Surgical tissue pieces of roughly 1-2 cm3 were preserved in RNAlater solution and stored at -80 °C until use. CDR1 and CDR2 are drawn from the germline V gene (reference sequence): SGHAT, FQDESV. The CDR3 runs 14 amino acids, cysteine and phenylalanine included. The sequence is cut down to CDR3 DNA, 42 bases in frame from base 1. Trimming costs V 1 base and J 16 bases, and their ends lie 20 bases apart.

The entry originates in a study of tumor and adjacent non-tumor tissue in lung cancer (dated by TCRdb to the late 2010s). As for the study more broadly: Patients with adenocarcinoma (about twelve), squamous cell carcinoma (2) and small cell lung cancer (1) were included in the cohort. More than 25 paired specimens, one tumor and one normal lung sample per patient, were profiled by TCRbeta CDR3 sequencing. Bulk TCRbeta repertoires were compared between lung tumor tissue and matched distant non-tumor lung tissue obtained from about 16 lung cancer patients. Sequencing produced 130,000,000 or so productive TCRbeta reads in total, an average of approximately 4.5 million reads per sample. The 15 enrolled patients, of whom approximately 10 were men and 5 were women, were aged roughly 30 to 76 years and were diagnosed with TNM stage I to III disease.

Library preparation was by multiplex PCR. The run used an Illumina HiSeq 2500. TCRbeta libraries were constructed through three rounds of nested PCR with primers (Table S4) according to protocols modified from ARM-PCR. Before sequencing, PCR products in the 200-500 bp range were cut out of the gel and cleaned up using the QIAquick gel extraction kit. In the source study's methods: Trimmomatic was used to clean the reads, FLASH was used to merge the reads into complete CDR3 sequences, and MiTCR was used to assign the reads to V(D)J germline segments. VDJtools was used to compute clonal diversity as the inverse Simpson's index. Productive reads were defined as in-frame sequences without a premature stop codon. Through fastp at Q25 and MiXCR, TCRdb rebuilt clones from the public reads, retaining in-frame beta chains. Every entry covers one CDR3 protein and lists the most common genes and DNA from its rows. TCRdb, not the original authors, processed these V and J calls. Here the sample has tens of thousands of distinct CDR3 sequences; around 60% occur a single time. Over 20% of the sample is in the top ten clones.

Broad study findings and their caveats: With only approximately 16 patients in the cohort, the authors noted that larger samples and more detailed clinical data are needed. A significantly larger cumulative share of the repertoire was made up by the top 100 clones in normal lung than in tumor tissue. TCR diversity was significantly higher in younger patients, and higher tumor TCR diversity was associated with shorter overall and disease-free survival. The methods do not name the sequencing platform or mention unique molecular identifiers. Tumor tissue showed significantly greater TCR diversity (inverse Simpson) than normal lung tissue (approximately 400 vs 170, P = 0.0075, Mann-Whitney U test). Because peripheral blood was not sequenced, the blood TCRbeta repertoires of the lung cancer patients in the study went unexamined.

The rearrangement joined TRBV11-1 to TRBJ2-1; the D gene is perhaps TRBD1, on 6 matching bases. Sequencing was carried out using lung tumor tissue. The sequence was collected from a man in his fifties with non-small cell lung cancer. The DNA sequence is as follows: TGTGCCAGCAGCTTAGAACGGACAGAAAATGAGCTATTCTTC. Its translation is CASSLERTENELFF.